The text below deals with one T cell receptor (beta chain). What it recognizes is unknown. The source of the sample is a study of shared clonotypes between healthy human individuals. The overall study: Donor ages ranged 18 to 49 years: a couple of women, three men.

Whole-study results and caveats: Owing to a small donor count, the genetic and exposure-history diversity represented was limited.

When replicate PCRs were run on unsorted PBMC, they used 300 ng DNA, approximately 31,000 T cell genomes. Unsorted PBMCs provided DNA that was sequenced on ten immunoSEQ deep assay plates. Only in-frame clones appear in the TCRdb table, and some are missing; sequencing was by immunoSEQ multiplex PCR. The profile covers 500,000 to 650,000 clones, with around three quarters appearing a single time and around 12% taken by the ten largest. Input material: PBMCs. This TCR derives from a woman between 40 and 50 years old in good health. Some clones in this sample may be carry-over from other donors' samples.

The DNA for the CDR3 is TGCGCCAGCAGCCAGGAGGTAGTTAGTATCACAGATACGCAGTATTTT. Translated: CASSQEVVSITDTQYF. The gene calls are TRBV5-1 and TRBJ2-3; possible D gene TRBD2, 5 bases. The V end was cut by 4 bases, the J end by 2 bases, with 17 bases between. The CDR3 length is 16 residues. Germline V gene sequence: CDR1 SGHRS, CDR2 YFSETQ.